These T cell receptor beta chains were read from a single sample in a study of OX40 agonist ivuxolimab in advanced cancers. Libraries were prepared by immunoSEQ multiplex PCR; TCRdb keeps only in-frame clonotypes and omits some of them. Among more than 45,000 clones listed, roughly 77% were seen once. Sequenced material: CD4+ or CD8+ T cells sorted from blood, taken in a trial of the OX40 agonist ivuxolimab. These receptors came from an adult with an advanced solid tumor such as melanoma, head and neck, liver or kidney cancer. The CDR3 runs from the conserved cysteine through the conserved F or W. D genes are given only for firm matches. Size values are once, few and many counts, or a class for expanded clones, and some rows have none.

V: TRBV6-6; D: NA; J: TRBJ2-6; size: NA; DNA: TGTGCCAGCAGTTACCCTGAGGGTGGGGCCAACGTCCTGACTTTC; CDR3: CASSYPEGGANVLTF
V: TRBV2; D: NA; J: TRBJ2-2; size: NA; DNA: TGTGCCAGCAGCTCCTTCGGGAGTCAGACCGGGGAGCTGTTTTTT; CDR3: CASSSFGSQTGELFF
V: TRBV9; D: TRBD1; J: TRBJ2-7; size: few; DNA: TGTGCCAGCAGCCCTCAGGGGACAGGGATCGACGAGCAGTACTTC; CDR3: CASSPQGTGIDEQYF
V: TRBV7-9; D: TRBD1; J: TRBJ1-2; size: NA; DNA: TGTGCCAGCAGCTCATACAGGGGGGCTGACTATGGCTACACCTTC; CDR3: CASSSYRGADYGYTF
V: TRBV7-2; D: NA; J: TRBJ1-2; size: NA; DNA: TGTGCCAGCAGCTTAGTCCCCAGGGGCTATGGCTACACCTTC; CDR3: CASSLVPRGYGYTF
V: TRBV7-8; D: NA; J: TRBJ2-1; size: NA; DNA: TGTGCCAGCAGCTTACGAGGGAATGAGCAGTTCTTC; CDR3: CASSLRGNEQFF
V: TRBV4-1; D: TRBD2; J: TRBJ2-7; size: NA; DNA: TGCGCCAGCAGCCAGCAACTAGCGTGGACCTACGAGCAGTACTTC; CDR3: CASSQQLAWTYEQYF
V: TRBV9; D: TRBD1; J: TRBJ2-2; size: NA; DNA: TGTGCCAGCAGCGCCGGGACAGGGTACACCGGGGAGCTGTTTTTT; CDR3: CASSAGTGYTGELFF
V: TRBV12-5; D: NA; J: TRBJ2-6; size: NA; DNA: TGTGCTAGTGGTTTGGGAACAAGGAGTTCTGGGGCCAACGTCCTGACTTTC; CDR3: CASGLGTRSSGANVLTF
V: TRBV4-1; D: TRBD1; J: TRBJ1-2; size: NA; DNA: TGCGCCAGCAGCCAAGACGACAGGGGGCGGAACCGCTATGGCTACACCTTC; CDR3: CASSQDDRGRNRYGYTF
V: TRBV7-9; D: TRBD1; J: TRBJ1-1; size: NA; DNA: TGTGCCAGCAGCTTATCCGGACAGGTTGAAGCTTTCTTT; CDR3: CASSLSGQVEAFF
V: TRBV6-1; D: NA; J: TRBJ2-2; size: NA; DNA: TGTGCCAGCAGTGAATGGGGGGAGACCGTCGCCGGGGAGCTGTTTTTT; CDR3: CASSEWGETVAGELFF
V: TRBV27; D: TRBD2; J: TRBJ2-1; size: NA; DNA: TGTGCCAGCAGTTCGGGACTAGCGGGATGGGGGCTCGGTGAGCAGTTCTTC; CDR3: CASSSGLAGWGLGEQFF
V: TRBV27; D: TRBD2; J: TRBJ2-3; size: NA; DNA: TGTGCCAGCACCCTGGGGGGGTGGCCCACAGATACGCAGTATTTT; CDR3: CASTLGGWPTDTQYF
V: TRBV11-3; D: NA; J: TRBJ2-2; size: NA; DNA: TGTGCCAGCAGCCAGACTAGGTCTGGGGAGCTGTTTTTT; CDR3: CASSQTRSGELFF
V: TRBV4-1; D: NA; J: TRBJ1-6; size: few; DNA: TGCGCCAGCAGCCGAGGATCCAGCTCCTATAATTCACCCCTCCACTTT; CDR3: CASSRGSSSYNSPLHF
V: TRBV5-1; D: NA; J: TRBJ2-2; size: NA; DNA: TGCGCCAGCAGCTTGCGACCCTTATTGGCCCCCGGGGAGCTGTTTTTT; CDR3: CASSLRPLLAPGELFF
V: TRBV6-6; D: TRBD1; J: TRBJ2-7; size: NA; DNA: TGTGCCAGCAGCTCAGGGACAGGGAAGTTCTACGAGCAGTACTTC; CDR3: CASSSGTGKFYEQYF
V: TRBV7-2; D: NA; J: TRBJ2-1; size: NA; DNA: TGTGCCAGCAGCTTAGAGGGGTCTTCTCACCATGAGCAGTTCTTC; CDR3: CASSLEGSSHHEQFF
V: TRBV7-2; D: NA; J: TRBJ2-5; size: NA; DNA: TGTGCCAGCAGCTTAGAAGCCGAGGAGACCCAGTACTTC; CDR3: CASSLEAEETQYF
V: TRBV10-1; D: NA; J: TRBJ2-2; size: NA; DNA: TGCGCCAGCAGTGGGGCCGAAATAAACACCGGGGAGCTGTTTTTT; CDR3: CASSGAEINTGELFF
V: TRBV19; D: TRBD1; J: TRBJ1-4; size: NA; DNA: TGTGCCAGCCGGGACAGGGAAGGTCTTGGTGAAAAACTGTTTTTT; CDR3: CASRDREGLGEKLFF
V: TRBV2; D: TRBD1; J: TRBJ1-1; size: NA; DNA: TGTGCCAGCAGAGGGACAGGGACGAACACTGAAGCTTTCTTT; CDR3: CASRGTGTNTEAFF
V: TRBV7-9; D: NA; J: TRBJ2-1; size: once; DNA: TGTGCCAGCAGCTTAGGGGGCCTTTACAATGAGCAGTTCTTC; CDR3: CASSLGGLYNEQFF
V: TRBV7-9; D: NA; J: TRBJ2-7; size: NA; DNA: TGTGCCAGCGGGGGGAATGTAGTCGACGAGCAGTACTTC; CDR3: CASGGNVVDEQYF
V: TRBV6-1; D: TRBD1; J: TRBJ1-2; size: NA; DNA: TGTGCCAGCAGTGACAGGACAGGGGAGGGACATGGCTACACCTTC; CDR3: CASSDRTGEGHGYTF
V: TRBV20-1; D: NA; J: TRBJ1-4; size: NA; DNA: TGCAGTGCTAGAGAATCGGAAAAACTGTTTTTT; CDR3: CSARESEKLFF
V: TRBV19; D: NA; J: TRBJ2-5; size: few; DNA: TGTGCCACGGAGATGGTTAGGGGAGAGACCCAGTACTTC; CDR3: CATEMVRGETQYF
V: TRBV4-3; D: NA; J: TRBJ2-1; size: NA; DNA: TGCGCCAGCAGCCAAAGTACTCAGAAGCAGTTCTTC; CDR3: CASSQSTQKQFF
V: TRBV5-1; D: TRBD2; J: TRBJ2-3; size: NA; DNA: TGCGCCAGCAGCGCAACTAGCGGGGCAAGCACAGATACGCAGTATTTT; CDR3: CASSATSGASTDTQYF